The rows below give T cell receptor beta chains drawn from one sample of a study of beta chain features in type 1 diabetes. The table came from immunoSEQ multiplex PCR; TCRdb's copy has only in-frame clones and leaves some out. This sample has hundreds of thousands of clones, with around 68% found just once. Source material: naive CD4+ T cells from blood. All receptors come from a man aged 30-40 years in good health. Both conserved end residues are part of each CDR3. The order of the fields is J gene, V gene, D gene, clone size, CDR3 protein, CDR3 DNA. The D gene is left open where the match is weak. Rows give clone size only sometimes, using once, few, many, or a class for an expanded clone.

TRBJ2-7	TRBV7-2	NA	once	CASGVIEQYF	TGTGCCAGCGGGGTTATCGAGCAGTACTTC
TRBJ1-5	TRBV30	NA	once	CAWSRTEDQPQHF	TGTGCCTGGAGTCGGACGGAGGATCAGCCCCAGCATTTT
TRBJ2-7	TRBV15	NA	NA	CATSRDAPYEQYF	TGTGCCACCAGCAGAGATGCCCCCTACGAGCAGTACTTC
TRBJ2-1	TRBV30	TRBD2	few	CAWSEGTTPFF	TGTGCCTGGAGTGAAGGGACTACCCCGTTCTTC
TRBJ1-6	TRBV2	TRBD1	few	CASSGQGAVPLHF	TGTGCCAGCAGTGGACAGGGGGCGGTACCCCTCCACTTT
TRBJ2-5	TRBV29-1	TRBD2	NA	CSVANRLAGGNQETQYF	TGCAGCGTCGCAAACCGACTAGCGGGGGGTAACCAAGAGACCCAGTACTTC
TRBJ2-1	TRBV5-4	NA	NA	CASSLDLNEQFF	TGTGCCAGCAGCTTGGATTTGAATGAGCAGTTCTTC
TRBJ1-2	TRBV30	NA	NA	CAWTRGGDGYTF	TGTGCCTGGACCCGGGGCGGCGATGGCTACACCTTC
TRBJ1-1	TRBV4-1	NA	NA	CASSRFRGDGTEAFF	TGCGCCAGCAGCCGCTTCAGGGGAGATGGGACTGAAGCTTTCTTT
TRBJ2-1	TRBV7-7	TRBD2	NA	CASSAGLANEQFF	TGTGCCAGCAGCGCGGGACTAGCCAATGAGCAGTTCTTC
TRBJ2-7	TRBV30	TRBD1	NA	CALTGELRHEQYF	TGTGCCTTGACAGGGGAACTGAGGCACGAGCAGTACTTC
TRBJ1-1	TRBV29-1	NA	NA	CSVALRVATEAFF	TGCAGCGTCGCACTCAGGGTAGCCACTGAAGCTTTCTTT
TRBJ2-3	TRBV15	NA	NA	CATSRTSLSGGTQYF	TGTGCCACCAGCAGGACATCCCTTAGTGGTGGCACGCAGTATTTT
TRBJ2-1	TRBV2	NA	NA	CASSPQGGEQFF	TGTGCCAGCAGTCCACAGGGAGGTGAGCAGTTCTTC
TRBJ2-1	TRBV29-1	NA	NA	CSVAARDRNEQFF	TGCAGCGTTGCCGCCAGGGATAGAAATGAGCAGTTCTTC
TRBJ2-7	TRBV9	TRBD2	once	CASSVGPRASGTYEQYF	TGTGCCAGCAGCGTCGGCCCCAGGGCTAGCGGCACCTACGAGCAGTACTTC
TRBJ2-4	TRBV7-7	TRBD1	NA	CASSSLTGGLQYF	TGTGCCAGCAGTTCTTTGACAGGGGGCCTGCAGTACTTC
TRBJ2-7	TRBV23-1	NA	NA	CASSSIEQYF	TGCGCCAGCAGTTCGATCGAGCAGTACTTC
TRBJ1-1	TRBV7-9	NA	NA	CASSFKGPEAFF	TGTGCCAGCAGCTTCAAGGGACCAGAAGCTTTCTTT
TRBJ1-1	TRBV29-1	TRBD1	NA	CSVEVLDREGTEAFF	TGCAGCGTTGAAGTTTTGGACAGGGAGGGGACTGAAGCTTTCTTT